Each of the 4 T cell receptor beta chains below was sequenced from the same sample in a study of blood T cell repertoires in COVID-19. The method was immunoSEQ multiplex PCR; TCRdb's version includes in-frame clones alone and lacks a portion of them. In the table there are approximately 90,000 clones, around 87% of which are singletons. The sequenced sample consisted of peripheral blood. The receptors shown here come from a human donor with acute or convalescent COVID-19. The donor label of this sample is uncertain.

The CDR3 sequence: CASSSGQGLGSPLHF. CDR3 nucleotides: TGCGCCAGCAGCTCCGGACAGGGGTTGGGTTCACCCCTCCACTTT. The chain links TRBV5-1 to TRBJ1-6; TRBD1 agrees at 9 bases. V was pared by 3 bases and J by 9 bases, with 7 bases of the junction left unmatched. The CDR3 sequence is 15 residues long. Germline CDR1 and CDR2: SGHRS and YFSETQ.

V and J are TRBV19 and TRBJ2-1; 9 bases are shared with TRBD1. The CDR3 consists of 17 residues. Germline V CDR1 and CDR2: LNHDA, SQIVND (reference sequence). Trimming at V came to 5 bases and at J to 7 bases, leaving 15 bases not matched to a gene. The CDR3 sequence is CASSLPTGTGLLNEQFF. CDR3 in DNA: TGTGCCAGTAGTCTACCTACCGGGACAGGGCTTTTGAATGAGCAGTTCTTC.

V is TRBV3-1 (or the pseudogene TRBV3-2) and J is TRBJ2-1, with D perhaps TRBD1 (6 bases). The CDR3 is 15 amino acids. Between the trimmed V and J ends, which lost 4 bases and 7 bases, there was a span of 17 bases. From germline, CDR1 is LGHDT and CDR2 YNNKEL (reference sequence). The CDR3 nucleotides read TGTGCCAGCAGCCCATGGGGGCAGTCCGGGAATGAGCAGTTCTTC. It specifies CASSPWGQSGNEQFF.

The CDR3 DNA is TGTGCCAGCAGTCCCAGGGGAACCGAGCAGTACTTC. Amino acids: CASSPRGTEQYF. The chain uses TRBV6-5 and TRBJ2-7, with a tentative D call TRBD1 (6 bases). Trimming removed 5 bases from V and 6 bases from J, with 11 bases in between. The CDR3 runs to 12 residues. The germline CDR1 and CDR2 sequences are MNHEY and SVGAGI.